The 26 T cell receptor beta chains listed next were all sequenced from one sample in a study of cytomegalovirus exposure and HLA in healthy donors. The PCR contained 60 Vbeta and 13 Jbeta primers. This table comes from immunoSEQ multiplex PCR, and its TCRdb copy is limited to in-frame clones, with some not included. Of around 130,000 clones listed, roughly 82% are singletons. Sequencing input: PBMCs. The receptors stem from a woman aged 40 to 55 in good health and CMV-seropositive.

The chain recombines TRBV27 with TRBJ2-7; 10 bases fit TRBD2. The CDR3 contains 15 residues. Unmatched junction bases numbered 2, after V lost 2 bases and J lost 1 base. CDR1 is MNHEY, CDR2 SMNVEV, per germline (reference sequence). The chain's CDR3 is CASSLNSGGSYEQYF. The CDR3 region has the DNA TGTGCCAGCAGTTTAAATAGCGGGGGGTCCTACGAGCAGTACTTC.

The chain employs TRBV6-5 and TRBJ1-4, with TRBD1 as a possible D gene (6 bases). Germline lookup yields CDR1 MNHEY and CDR2 SVGAGI. Trimming shortened V by 4 bases and J by 8 bases, and 20 bases separated the two germline ends. The CDR3 sequence is 16 residues long. The CDR3 DNA reads TGTGCCAGCAGTTCCGGGGCAGGGGAGATGAGGGAAAAACTGTTTTTT. Encoded protein: CASSSGAGEMREKLFF.

The rearrangement links TRBV11-3 to TRBJ1-1; the match to TRBD1 covers 7 bases. This CDR3 comprises 13 residues. The germline gives CDR1 SGHNT, CDR2 YENEEA. The ends lost 5 bases at V and 8 bases at J; junction bases unmatched: 8. The CDR3 DNA reads TGTGCCAGCAGCCGCCAAACAGGGGAAGAAGCTTTCTTT. Amino acids: CASSRQTGEEAFF.

The V and J genes are TRBV5-8 and TRBJ1-5, with 7 bases that match TRBD1. The J segment lost 6 bases and the V segment lost 0 bases, leaving 6 bases of the junction unmatched. The CDR3 totals 15 residues. The germline V gene encodes CDR1 SGHTS and CDR2 YDEGEE. Here the CDR3 reads CASSLVNRGGQPQHF. In DNA, the CDR3 is TGTGCCAGCAGCTTGGTCAACAGGGGTGGTCAGCCCCAGCATTTT.

The chain uses TRBV6-6 and TRBJ1-5, with a possible D match to TRBD1 (6 bases). This CDR3 region has 15 residues. CDR1 is MNHNY, CDR2 SVGAGI, per germline (reference sequence). The V and J ends lost 1 base and 0 bases respectively, with 7 bases between them. CDR3 sequence reads: CASSYWTDSNQPQHF. CDR3 bases: TGTGCCAGCAGTTACTGGACAGATAGCAATCAGCCCCAGCATTTT.

With respect to this clone: One end of the junction varies from germline; a read error may be responsible. J is TRBJ1-1 and V is TRBV7-9; weak D call: TRBD1 (5 bases). This CDR3 contains 13 residues. Germline V lookup: CDR1 SEHNR, CDR2 FQNEAQ (reference sequence). The chain's CDR3 is CSSSFAGPTEAFF. CDR3 sequence (DNA): TGTTCCAGCAGCTTTGCAGGGCCCACTGAAGCTTTCTTT.

This chain links TRBV4-3 with TRBJ2-1, with unresolved D. There are 11 residues in the CDR3. Germline V lookup: CDR1 LGHNA, CDR2 YSLEER. V lost 4 bases and J 7 bases, leaving 5 bases between the germline ends. The CDR3 region has the DNA TGCGCCAGCAGCCTATTAAATGAGCAGTTCTTC. As protein: CASSLLNEQFF.

The J gene is TRBJ2-6, the V gene TRBV4-3, with TRBD1 matching over 9 bases. Germline assignment: CDR1 LGHNA and CDR2 YSLEER. This CDR3 has 19 amino acids. J lost 0 bases, V lost 1 base, and 7 bases had no gene match. The CDR3 loop reads CASSQATGGRISGANVLTF. The CDR3 coding sequence is TGCGCCAGCAGCCAAGCTACAGGGGGCCGAATCTCTGGGGCCAACGTCCTGACTTTC.

The rearrangement uses TRBV7-3 and TRBJ2-3, with D possibly matching TRBD2 (5 bases). Trimming stripped 5 bases from V and 0 bases from J, with 12 bases between. The CDR3 length is 15 residues. Germline CDR1 is SGHTA and CDR2 is FQGTGA. DNA for the CDR3: TGTGCCAGCAGCCGCGACTATTCTAGCACAGATACGCAGTATTTT. Translating gives CASSRDYSSTDTQYF.

The chain combines TRBV7-3 with TRBJ2-5; the match to TRBD2 covers 7 bases. The V gene's germline CDR1 is SGHTA and CDR2 FQGTGA. V lost 2 bases, J lost 4 bases, and 4 bases stayed unmatched. This CDR3 region has 14 residues. The CDR3 DNA reads as TGTGCCAGCAGCTTAGGCGGGGGAGGAGAGACCCAGTACTTC. This translates into CASSLGGGGETQYF.

This clone was picked up a small number of times. V gene TRBV5-1 combines with J gene TRBJ2-6; no clear D gene. Trimming took 4 bases from V and 0 from J, leaving 8 bases between them. The CDR3 is 15 amino acids. Germline values: CDR1 SGHRS, CDR2 YFSETQ. CDR3 region: CASSATTSGANVLTF. In nucleotides, the CDR3 is TGCGCCAGCAGCGCTACCACCTCTGGGGCCAACGTCCTGACTTTC.

This clone was counted between two and nine times. The chain recombines TRBV11-2 with TRBJ2-5, with 8 bases lining up with TRBD1. Germline-derived CDR1 and CDR2 are SGHAT and FQNNGV. The trim removed 1 base at V and 5 bases at J, leaving 3 bases unmatched. This CDR3 has 14 amino acids. Here the CDR3 reads CASSLGQGSETQYF. CDR3 nucleotide sequence: TGTGCCAGCAGCTTAGGACAGGGGTCGGAGACCCAGTACTTC.

V and J are TRBV9 and TRBJ2-1; TRBD2 matches 10 bases. Per the germline V gene, CDR1 is SGDLS and CDR2 is YYNGEE. The CDR3 consists of 19 residues. V lost 0 bases, J lost 4 bases, and 13 bases stayed unmatched. The CDR3: CASSVGGRGSGRKYNEQFF. DNA for the CDR3: TGTGCCAGCAGCGTAGGGGGCCGGGGTAGCGGGAGGAAATACAATGAGCAGTTCTTC.

The rearrangement joins TRBV7-2 to TRBJ1-2; a possible D gene is TRBD1 (5 bases). Germline loops: CDR1 SGHTA, CDR2 FQGNSA. This CDR3 contains 13 residues. Trimming stripped 4 bases from V and 8 bases from J, with 14 bases between. In DNA, the CDR3 is TGTGCCAGCAGCTCCCGGGACTCGAGGGGCTACACCTTC. It specifies CASSSRDSRGYTF. Looking up the rest from reference TRBV7-2 and TRBJ1-2 gives the full variable domain: GAGVSQSPSNKVTEKGKDVELRCDPISGHTALYWYRQSLGQGLEFLIYFQGNSAPDKSGLPSDRFSAERTGGSVSTLTIQRTQQEDSAVYLCASSSRDSRGYTFGSGTRLTVV.

The CDR3: CASSYFPGGTEAFF. The CDR3 DNA sequence: TGTGCCAGCAGTTACTTCCCCGGGGGGACTGAAGCTTTCTTT. The genes are TRBV6-5 and TRBJ1-1, with D possibly matching TRBD1 (5 bases). Trimming pared 1 base from V and 5 bases from J, leaving 11 bases between. Per germline, CDR1 MNHEY and CDR2 SVGAGI. The CDR3 is made up of 14 amino acids.

This clone was counted once. The chain carries TRBV5-1 and TRBJ2-1; 7 bases match TRBD2. The CDR3 covers 15 residues. Trimming took 1 base from V and 0 from J; bases not matched to a gene: 1. Germline CDR1 reads SGHRS; CDR2 reads YFSETQ. This chain's CDR3 is CASSLSGDSYNEQFF. For the CDR3, the DNA is TGCGCCAGCAGCTTGAGCGGGGACTCCTACAATGAGCAGTTCTTC.

This chain uses TRBV5-1 with TRBJ1-2; D is perhaps TRBD1 (6 bases). Germline V gene lookup returns CDR1 SGHRS and CDR2 YFSETQ. V shed 9 bases and J shed 3 bases, with 15 bases lying between them. The CDR3 contains 13 residues. The CDR3 region has the DNA TGCGCCACCTCGGAGGGGGGGGACTATGGCTACACCTTC. It codes for CATSEGGDYGYTF. The full variable domain, rest sourced from reference TRBV5-1 and TRBJ1-2, is KAGVTQTPRYLIKTRGQQVTLSCSPISGHRSVSWYQQTPGQGLQFLFEYFSETQRNKGNFPGRFSGRQFSNSRSEMNVSTLELGDSALYLCATSEGGDYGYTFGSGTRLTVV.

This clone was seen a single time. The chain has TRBV10-3 and TRBJ2-5; weak D call: TRBD1 (5 bases). This CDR3 region has 13 residues. Per the germline V gene, CDR1 is ENHRY and CDR2 is SYGVKD. The V and J ends lost 0 bases and 4 bases respectively, with 6 bases between them. DNA of the CDR3: TGTGCCATCAGTGAGTCAGGGGCAGAGACCCAGTACTTC. Translating it yields CAISESGAETQYF.

The chain has TRBV19 and TRBJ2-1; possibly TRBD2 for D (5 bases). The CDR3 sequence is 15 residues long. Per the germline V gene, CDR1 is LNHDA and CDR2 is SQIVND (reference sequence). V was trimmed by 7 bases and J by 11 bases, leaving 24 bases between them. For the CDR3, the DNA is TGTGCCAGTACGCTCGCGTCCCCTAGCCGAGGAAAGCAGTTCTTC. Translated: CASTLASPSRGKQFF.

The V call is TRBV19, the J call TRBJ2-7; the match to TRBD1 covers 9 bases. The CDR3 extends over 14 amino acids. Losses at the gene ends were 5 bases for V and 1 base for J; bases not matched to a gene: 3. Germline CDR1 is LNHDA and CDR2 is SQIVND (reference sequence). Here the CDR3 reads CASSPGTGSYEQYF. CDR3 sequence (DNA): TGTGCCAGTAGTCCTGGGACAGGGTCCTACGAGCAGTACTTC.

The chain links TRBV5-4 to TRBJ1-2, with 9 nucleotides matching TRBD1. The V gene end was trimmed by 1 base and the J gene end by 7 bases; junction bases not matched to a gene: 11. This CDR3 has 16 residues. The germline CDR1 and CDR2 sequences are SGHNT and YYREEE (reference sequence). The CDR3 DNA reads TGTGCCAGCAGCTTGAAGCCCCGGGACAGGGTGGGTGGCTACACCTTC. This encodes CASSLKPRDRVGGYTF.

The V gene is TRBV5-1, the J gene TRBJ1-2, with D tentatively TRBD1 (5 bases). The germline CDR1 and CDR2 sequences are SGHRS and YFSETQ. The CDR3 covers 14 residues. V lost 1 base to trimming and J lost 9 bases, with 16 bases between them. CDR3 coding DNA: TGCGCCAGCAGCTTGTTCGAAGGGGATCTCAGCTACACCTTC. It codes for CASSLFEGDLSYTF.

As regards this clone: Other DNA sequences of this sample code for an identical CDR3. This chain links TRBV20-1 with TRBJ2-7; perhaps TRBD2 as D (5 bases). Germline CDR1 and CDR2: DFQATT and SNEGSKA (reference sequence). V lost 6 bases and J lost 4, with 10 bases in between. The CDR3 spans 11 residues. The CDR3 DNA sequence: TGCAGTGCCACGAGGGATTACGAGCAGTACTTC. Protein: CSATRDYEQYF.

This chain links TRBV4-3 with TRBJ1-1; D gene uncertain. The CDR3 spans 13 residues. The germline gives CDR1 LGHNA, CDR2 YSLEER. V lost 0 bases, J lost 1 base, and 3 bases lay in between. CDR3 loop: CASSQEQNTEAFF. Written as DNA, the CDR3 is TGCGCCAGCAGCCAAGAACAGAACACTGAAGCTTTCTTT.

This clone has only a few counts. The CDR3 loop reads CASSPDSRGSSYNSPLHF. In DNA form, the CDR3 reads TGTGCCAGCAGCCCCGACAGTAGGGGGAGCTCCTATAATTCACCCCTCCACTTT. The gene calls are TRBV7-6 and TRBJ1-6, with D tentatively TRBD1 (6 bases). Germline CDR1 and CDR2: SGHVS and FNYEAQ. The CDR3 spans 18 residues. Trimming took off 5 bases at V and 0 bases at J, with 17 bases between the two ends.

The J gene is TRBJ2-7, the V gene TRBV7-2, with D possibly being TRBD2 (5 bases). The V end lost 5 bases, the J end lost 3 bases, and 11 bases lay between the germline ends. This CDR3 comprises 13 residues. Germline CDR1 and CDR2: SGHTA and FQGNSA. The CDR3 region is CASSLRDFYEQYF. CDR3 sequence (DNA): TGTGCCAGCAGCCTGAGGGATTTCTACGAGCAGTACTTC.